Below are 31 T cell receptor beta chains sequenced from a single sample in a study of brain T cells in children with intractable seizures. The sample's time point: blood from clinic visit 5 months post-surgery; TSC patient then seizure free. Only in-frame clones appear in the TCRdb table, and some are missing; sequencing was by immunoSEQ multiplex PCR. This sample yields approximately 330,000 clones, of which 85% to 95% are seen a single time; around 5% belongs to the top ten. The material sequenced was peripheral blood, taken about 5 months after surgery. The receptors stem from a boy under two years old with tuberous sclerosis and intractable seizures.

The rearrangement joins TRBV19 to TRBJ1-1, with 7 bases fitting TRBD1. After removal of 2 bases from V and 4 bases from J, the junction contained 10 bases not matched to a gene. The CDR3 sequence is 16 residues long. The germline gives CDR1 LNHDA, CDR2 SQIVND (reference sequence). The CDR3 DNA reads TGTGCCAGTAGTATAATCAAGACAGGGTCGGCCACTGAAGCTTTCTTT. Translating gives CASSIIKTGSATEAFF.

The genes are TRBV5-1 and TRBJ1-2, with 7 positions matching TRBD1. V was pared by 3 bases and J by 8 bases, with 7 bases of the junction left unmatched. Germline lookup yields CDR1 SGHRS and CDR2 YFSETQ. CDR3 length: 13 amino acids. The CDR3 DNA is TGCGCCAGCAGCTCTGACAGGGTCGGCGGCTACACCTTC. Translating it yields CASSSDRVGGYTF.

V is TRBV18 and J is TRBJ2-3; 9 bases are shared with TRBD2. Germline loops: CDR1 KGHSH, CDR2 LQKENI. CDR3 length equals 15 residues. J gave up 4 bases and V 2 bases, and 4 bases lay outside the gene matches. CDR3 region: CASSPAGGPSDTQYF. The CDR3 DNA reads TGTGCCAGCTCACCAGCGGGGGGGCCGTCAGATACGCAGTATTTT.

This clone was recorded once. The rearrangement links TRBV10-3 to TRBJ2-2; the D gene is possibly TRBD1 (6 bases). Trimming left V 5 bases short and J 4 bases short, with 20 bases between. The germline CDR1 and CDR2 sequences are ENHRY and SYGVKD. This CDR3 has 17 amino acids. In nucleotides, the CDR3 is TGTGCCATCAGTCCAGAGCCGAGACAGGCACGCACCGGGGAGCTGTTTTTT. Its translation: CAISPEPRQARTGELFF.

About this clone: The junction shows a germline mismatch at one end, possibly a read error. The chain has TRBV20-1 and TRBJ2-7; D might be TRBD1 or TRBD2, each matching 5 bases. This CDR3 comprises 10 residues. From germline, CDR1 is DFQATT and CDR2 SNEGSKA (reference sequence). The CDR3 is CSADPGPFWF. The CDR3 DNA reads TGCAGTGCTGATCCGGGACCCTTTTGGTTC.

In its sample, this clone was seen once. The chain couples TRBV7-9 to TRBJ2-1; TRBD1 agrees at 7 bases. Germline loops: CDR1 SEHNR, CDR2 FQNEAQ (reference sequence). Trimming at V came to 2 bases and at J to 4 bases, leaving 8 bases not matched to a gene. CDR3 length: 16 residues. The CDR3, as DNA: TGTGCCAGCAGCTTATTGACAGGGCCAAAATACAATGAGCAGTTCTTC. It is translated as CASSLLTGPKYNEQFF.

This clone was found once. This chain links TRBV2 with TRBJ1-4, with 9 bases identical to TRBD1. Trimming took 11 bases from V and 10 from J; bases not matched to a gene: 8. CDR3 length equals 12 residues. The germline gives CDR1 SNHLY, CDR2 FYNNEI. DNA of the CDR3: TGTGCCGGGGACAGGGAAAGGGGAAAACTGTTTTTT. It specifies CAGDRERGKLFF. The full variable domain, completed using reference TRBV2 and TRBJ1-4, is EPEVTQTPSHQVTQMGQEVILRCVPISNHLYFYWYRQILGQKVEFLVSFYNNEISEKSEIFDDQFSVERPDGSNFTLKIRSTKLEDSAMYFCAGDRERGKLFFGSGTQLSVL.

This chain joins TRBV30 and TRBJ1-2; D uncertain. Looked up from germline, CDR1 is GTSNPN and CDR2 is SVGIG (reference sequence). Trimming took off 3 bases at V and 4 bases at J, with 15 bases between the two ends. The CDR3 covers 14 residues. The chain's CDR3 is CAWRGRTIRYGYTF. The CDR3, as DNA: TGTGCCTGGAGAGGTCGGACCATTCGCTATGGCTACACCTTC.

This clone occurred once. This chain connects TRBV4-2 to TRBJ2-7, with TRBD2 matching over 8 bases. V was clipped by 1 base and J by 6 bases; unmatched bases: 11. Per the germline V gene, CDR1 is LGHNA and CDR2 is YNFKEQ. This CDR3 has 16 residues. The DNA for the CDR3 is TGTGCCAGCAGCCAAGGGACAAGCGGGGGAAACGGCGAGCAGTACTTC. It yields the protein CASSQGTSGGNGEQYF.

This clone appeared a single time. The chain combines TRBV5-4 with TRBJ1-6, with TRBD1 matching 10 bases. Unmatched junction bases numbered 1, after V lost 4 bases and J lost 9 bases. In germline, CDR1 is SGHNT, CDR2 YYREEE (reference sequence). This CDR3 region has 13 residues. In DNA, the CDR3 is TGTGCCAGCAGCCGGGACAGGGGTTCACCCCTCCACTTT. Its translation: CASSRDRGSPLHF.

The chain employs TRBV28 and TRBJ2-2; no clear D. CDR1 and CDR2 (germline): MDHEN, SYDVKM. The CDR3 runs 15 residues. With 3 bases removed from V and 4 bases from J, the gap between germline ends came to 12 bases. CDR3 protein: CASSFESTITGELFF. The CDR3 coding sequence is TGTGCCAGCAGTTTCGAATCGACAATCACCGGGGAGCTGTTTTTT. The full variable domain, rest sourced from reference TRBV28 and TRBJ2-2, is DVKVTQSSRYLVKRTGEKVFLECVQDMDHENMFWYRQDPGLGLRLIYFSYDVKMKEKGDIPEGYSVSREKKERFSLILESASTNQTSMYLCASSFESTITGELFFGEGSRLTVL.

The chain is built from TRBV21-1 and TRBJ2-7; the table's D call of TRBD1 was not tested on the DNA. TRBV21-1 is a listed pseudogene. This CDR3 is 15 amino acids long. The DNA for the CDR3 is TGTGCCAGCAGCAAACCTAGAGGGGACAGGGGGGAGCAGTACTTC. This sequence encodes CASSKPRGDRGEQYF.

The rearrangement links TRBV6-2 or TRBV6-3 to TRBJ1-1, with D hard to call. The CDR3 covers 14 residues. Trimming shortened V by 0 bases and J by 3 bases, and 8 bases separated the two germline ends. From germline, CDR1 is MNHEY and CDR2 SVGEGT. CDR3 residues: CASSYSGSYTEAFF. As DNA, the CDR3 is TGTGCCAGCAGTTACTCCGGGAGCTACACTGAAGCTTTCTTT.

This chain joins TRBV9 and TRBJ1-4; D gene ambiguous. The ends were cut back, 3 bases at V and 5 bases at J, with 14 bases in the middle. The CDR3 is made up of 15 amino acids. In germline, CDR1 is SGDLS, CDR2 YYNGEE. This chain's CDR3 is CASSAQVSRNEKLFF. In DNA, the CDR3 is TGTGCCAGCAGCGCCCAAGTGTCCCGGAATGAAAAACTGTTTTTT.

V and J are TRBV9 and TRBJ1-1; D is possibly TRBD1 (5 bases). Germline V gives CDR1 SGDLS, CDR2 YYNGEE. With 4 bases removed from V and 1 base from J, the gap between germline ends came to 8 bases. This CDR3 comprises 13 residues. CDR3 sequence reads: CASSPGGNTEAFF. Written as DNA, the CDR3 is TGTGCCAGCAGCCCGGGGGGGAACACTGAAGCTTTCTTT.

The chain has TRBV12-3 or TRBV12-4 and TRBJ1-1, with unresolved D. The V and J ends lost 5 bases and 6 bases respectively, with 13 bases between them. This CDR3 spans 13 amino acids. The CDR3: CASSLSRSSEAFF. The CDR3 bases are TGTGCCAGCAGTCTCTCTCGCAGCTCTGAAGCTTTCTTT.

V and J are TRBV19 and TRBJ1-2; 9 bases are shared with TRBD1. CDR1 LNHDA and CDR2 SQIVND come from the germline V gene (reference sequence). Trimming removed 2 bases from V and 2 bases from J; junction bases left unmatched: 6. The CDR3 has 16 residues. In DNA, the CDR3 is TGTGCCAGTAGTATATCTCTTGGACAGGGGAACTATGGCTACACCTTC. This sequence encodes CASSISLGQGNYGYTF.

Here the CDR3 reads CASSVAGTANYGYTF. The CDR3 bases are TGTGCCAGCAGCGTAGCCGGGACGGCAAACTATGGCTACACCTTC. The chain uses TRBV9 and TRBJ1-2; D might be TRBD1 (5 bases). Trimming took 0 bases from V and 2 from J, leaving 11 bases between them. Germline assignment: CDR1 SGDLS and CDR2 YYNGEE. The CDR3 runs 15 residues.

This clone appeared a single time. V is TRBV25-1 and J is TRBJ1-2; maybe TRBD1 (5 bases). Germline V gene data show CDR1 as MGHDK and CDR2 as SYGVNS. V was trimmed by 6 bases and J by 7 bases, leaving 24 bases between them. CDR3 size: 16 residues. The CDR3 loop is CASSAAGPRTVFGYTF. In DNA form, the CDR3 reads TGTGCCAGCAGCGCTGCAGGGCCGAGGACGGTCTTTGGCTACACCTTC.

CDR3 nucleotide sequence: TGTGCCAGCAGCTTAGCCAGTGGGCTGTTCGAGACCCAGTACTTC. Amino acids: CASSLASGLFETQYF. The gene calls are TRBV11-2 and TRBJ2-5; no clear D. The CDR3 covers 15 residues. Germline CDR1 and CDR2: SGHAT and FQNNGV. Deletions cut 1 base from V and 5 bases from J, with 14 bases between.

The J gene is TRBJ2-1, the V gene TRBV7-6; TRBD2 matches 8 bases. Germline CDR1 is SGHVS and CDR2 is FNYEAQ. The CDR3 length is 11 residues. V dropped 4 bases and J dropped 15; count of bases not matched to a gene: 5. The CDR3 loop reads CASSSGTSWFF. In nucleotides, the CDR3 is TGTGCCAGCAGCTCCGGGACTAGTTGGTTCTTC.

The V call is TRBV11-2, the J call TRBJ1-2; possible D gene TRBD1, 5 bases. Per germline, CDR1 SGHAT and CDR2 FQNNGV. Trimming stripped 1 base from V and 12 bases from J, with 12 bases between. The CDR3 has 12 residues. CDR3 loop: CASSLVEGRHTF. The CDR3 coding sequence is TGTGCCAGCAGCTTAGTGGAGGGGCGCCACACCTTC. The full variable domain, with the rest looked up from reference TRBV11-2 and TRBJ1-2, is EAGVAQSPRYKIIEKRQSVAFWCNPISGHATLYWYQQILGQGPKLLIQFQNNGVVDDSQLPKDRFSAERLKGVDSTLKIQPAKLEDSAVYLCASSLVEGRHTFGSGTRLTVV.

This clone has just one count. This chain joins TRBV5-6 and TRBJ2-7; D uncertain. This CDR3 has 14 amino acids. Trimming stripped 2 bases from V and 0 bases from J, with 9 bases between. CDR1 is SGHDT and CDR2 is YYEEEE in the germline V gene. In nucleotides, the CDR3 is TGTGCCAGCAGCTTAGGCCACCGCTCCTACGAGCAGTACTTC. This gives the protein CASSLGHRSYEQYF.

The rearrangement uses TRBV5-1 and TRBJ2-5; 12 nucleotides match TRBD1. This CDR3 has 17 amino acids. Germline-derived CDR1 and CDR2 are SGHRS and YFSETQ. Trimming removed 1 base from V and 5 bases from J; junction bases left unmatched: 9. The CDR3 DNA reads as TGCGCCAGCAGCTTGTCTCTGGGGGGGACAGGGGGCGAGACCCAGTACTTC. Its protein product is CASSLSLGGTGGETQYF.

This clone was counted only a few times. CDR3 bases: TGTGCCAGCAGTGAGTGGCAGGGAAAACTGTTTTTT. This translates into CASSEWQGKLFF. The V call is TRBV2, the J call TRBJ1-4, with D perhaps TRBD1 (5 bases). Germline V gene data show CDR1 as SNHLY and CDR2 as FYNNEI. This CDR3 region has 12 residues. V was shortened by 3 bases and J by 10 bases, with 9 bases between the two germline ends. Complete variable domain (other parts from reference TRBV2 and TRBJ1-4): EPEVTQTPSHQVTQMGQEVILRCVPISNHLYFYWYRQILGQKVEFLVSFYNNEISEKSEIFDDQFSVERPDGSNFTLKIRSTKLEDSAMYFCASSEWQGKLFFGSGTQLSVL.

This clone has just one count. V is TRBV11-3 and J is TRBJ2-5; tentative D call: TRBD1 (5 bases). The CDR3 is made up of 17 amino acids. V was shortened by 5 bases and J by 2 bases, with 21 bases between the two germline ends. In germline, CDR1 is SGHNT, CDR2 YENEEA. CDR3 residues: CASSRYRPPSMQETQYF. For the CDR3, the DNA is TGTGCCAGCAGCCGATACAGGCCACCATCGATGCAAGAGACCCAGTACTTC.

The rearrangement joins TRBV9 to TRBJ1-6; D is unclear. The CDR3 covers 15 residues. Trimming left V 3 bases short and J 7 bases short, with 14 bases between. CDR1 SGDLS and CDR2 YYNGEE come from the germline V gene. Here the CDR3 reads CASSAGDGSNSPLHF. DNA of the CDR3: TGTGCCAGCAGCGCTGGCGACGGTTCCAATTCACCCCTCCACTTT.

The gene calls are TRBV19 and TRBJ2-1; 11 bases line up with TRBD1. Per germline, CDR1 LNHDA and CDR2 SQIVND (reference sequence). The CDR3 extends over 20 amino acids. V trimming: 5 bases; J trimming: 2 bases; junction bases outside the gene matches: 17. This CDR3 is CASSAWTGGEDKGAYNEQFF. CDR3 DNA sequence: TGTGCCAGTAGTGCCTGGACAGGGGGCGAAGATAAAGGCGCCTACAATGAGCAGTTCTTC.

V usage is TRBV7-3 and J usage is TRBJ2-7; 11 bases fit TRBD2. The CDR3 covers 15 residues. Germline V CDR1 and CDR2: SGHTA, FQGTGA. The V and J ends lost 3 bases and 3 bases, in that order; junction bases with no gene match: 4. The CDR3 loop is CASSLLAGGNYEQYF. The CDR3, as DNA: TGTGCCAGCAGCTTGCTAGCGGGGGGAAACTACGAGCAGTACTTC.

This chain uses TRBV19 with TRBJ1-5; D gene uncertain. Trimming took 7 bases from V and 0 from J, leaving 13 bases between them. Germline loops: CDR1 LNHDA, CDR2 SQIVND (reference sequence). The CDR3 loop spans 15 amino acids. CDR3 nucleotide sequence: TGTGCCAGTACTAATTTGGGTAATAGCAATCAGCCCCAGCATTTT. Translated, it gives CASTNLGNSNQPQHF.

The chain joins TRBV7-2 to TRBJ1-5; D is perhaps TRBD1 (5 bases). Germline V CDR1 and CDR2: SGHTA, FQGNSA. The CDR3 consists of 14 residues. Trimming cost V 5 bases and J 5 bases, with 13 bases left between them. Here the CDR3 reads CASSPGTPYQPQHF. In nucleotides, the CDR3 is TGTGCCAGCAGCCCGGGGACGCCGTATCAGCCCCAGCATTTT.